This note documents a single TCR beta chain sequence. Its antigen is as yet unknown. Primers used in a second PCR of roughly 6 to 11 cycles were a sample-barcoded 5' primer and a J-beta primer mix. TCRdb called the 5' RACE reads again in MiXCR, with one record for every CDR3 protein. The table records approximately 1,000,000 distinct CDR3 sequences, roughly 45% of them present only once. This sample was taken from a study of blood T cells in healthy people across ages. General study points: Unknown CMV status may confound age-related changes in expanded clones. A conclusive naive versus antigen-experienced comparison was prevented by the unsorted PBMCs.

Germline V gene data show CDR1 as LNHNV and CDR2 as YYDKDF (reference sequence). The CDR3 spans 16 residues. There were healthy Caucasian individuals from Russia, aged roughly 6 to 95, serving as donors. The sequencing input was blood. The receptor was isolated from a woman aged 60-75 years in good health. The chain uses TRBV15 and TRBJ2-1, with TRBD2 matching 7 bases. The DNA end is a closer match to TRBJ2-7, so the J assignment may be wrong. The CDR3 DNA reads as TGTGCCACCAGCAGAGATTCCAGCGGGGTCTACAATGAGCAGTACTTC. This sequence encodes CATSRDSSGVYNEQYF.